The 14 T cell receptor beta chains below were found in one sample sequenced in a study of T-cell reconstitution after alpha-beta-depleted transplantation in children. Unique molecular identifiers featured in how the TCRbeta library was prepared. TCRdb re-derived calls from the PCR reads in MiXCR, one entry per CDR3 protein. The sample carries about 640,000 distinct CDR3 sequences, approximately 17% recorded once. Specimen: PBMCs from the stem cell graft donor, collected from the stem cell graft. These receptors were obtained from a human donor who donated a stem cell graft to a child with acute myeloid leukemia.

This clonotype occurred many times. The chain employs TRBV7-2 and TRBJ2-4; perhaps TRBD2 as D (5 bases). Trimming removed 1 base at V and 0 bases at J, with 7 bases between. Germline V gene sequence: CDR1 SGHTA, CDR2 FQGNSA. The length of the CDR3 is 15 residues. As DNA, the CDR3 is TGTGCCAGCAGCTTAGGGGCGGGAGCCAAAAACATTCAGTACTTC. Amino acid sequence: CASSLGAGAKNIQYF. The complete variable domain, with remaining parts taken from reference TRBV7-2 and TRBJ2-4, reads GAGVSQSPSNKVTEKGKDVELRCDPISGHTALYWYRQSLGQGLEFLIYFQGNSAPDKSGLPSDRFSAERTGGSVSTLTIQRTQQEDSAVYLCASSLGAGAKNIQYFGAGTRLSVL.

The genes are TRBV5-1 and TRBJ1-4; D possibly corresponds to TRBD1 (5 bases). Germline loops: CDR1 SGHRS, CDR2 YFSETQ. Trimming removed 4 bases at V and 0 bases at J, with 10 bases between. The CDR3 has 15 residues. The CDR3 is CASSRQTATNEKLFF. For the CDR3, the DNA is TGCGCCAGCAGCAGACAGACTGCAACTAATGAAAAACTGTTTTTT.

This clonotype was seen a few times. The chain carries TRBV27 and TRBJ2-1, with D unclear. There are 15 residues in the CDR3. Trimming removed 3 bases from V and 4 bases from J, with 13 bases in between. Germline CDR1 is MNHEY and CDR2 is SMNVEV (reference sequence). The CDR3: CASSFAGPPYNEQFF. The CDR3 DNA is TGTGCCAGCAGTTTCGCAGGCCCTCCTTACAATGAGCAGTTCTTC.

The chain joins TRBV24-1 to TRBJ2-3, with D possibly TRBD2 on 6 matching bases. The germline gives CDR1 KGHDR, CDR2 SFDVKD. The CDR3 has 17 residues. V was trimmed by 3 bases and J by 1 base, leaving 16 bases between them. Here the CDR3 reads CATSDQDAGYGTDTQYF. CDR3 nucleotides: TGTGCCACCAGTGATCAAGATGCGGGGTATGGCACAGATACGCAGTATTTT.

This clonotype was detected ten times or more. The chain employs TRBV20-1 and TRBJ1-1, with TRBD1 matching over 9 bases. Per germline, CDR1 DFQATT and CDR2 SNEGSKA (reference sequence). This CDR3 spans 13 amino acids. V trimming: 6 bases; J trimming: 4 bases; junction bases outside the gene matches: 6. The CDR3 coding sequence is TGCAGTGCCCTCCGGGACAGGGCCACTGAAGCTTTCTTT. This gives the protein CSALRDRATEAFF.

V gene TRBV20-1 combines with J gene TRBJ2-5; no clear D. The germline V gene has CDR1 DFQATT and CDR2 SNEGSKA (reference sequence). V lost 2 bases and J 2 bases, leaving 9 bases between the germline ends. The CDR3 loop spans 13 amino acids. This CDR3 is CSARNSSQETQYF. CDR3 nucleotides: TGCAGTGCTAGAAACAGCTCTCAAGAGACCCAGTACTTC.

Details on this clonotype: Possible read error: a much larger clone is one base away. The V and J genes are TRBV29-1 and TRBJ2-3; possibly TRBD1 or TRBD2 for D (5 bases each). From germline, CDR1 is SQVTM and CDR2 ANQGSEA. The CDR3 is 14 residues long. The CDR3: CSVAGQRVADTKYF. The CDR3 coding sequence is TGCAGCGTGGCAGGGCAGAGGGTGGCAGATACGAAGTATTTT.

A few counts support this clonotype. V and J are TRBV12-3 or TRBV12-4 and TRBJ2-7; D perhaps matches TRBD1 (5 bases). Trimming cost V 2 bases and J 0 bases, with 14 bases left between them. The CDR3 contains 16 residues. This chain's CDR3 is CASSLPSRQNSYEQYF. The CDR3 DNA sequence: TGTGCCAGCAGTTTACCCTCAAGACAGAACTCCTACGAGCAGTACTTC.

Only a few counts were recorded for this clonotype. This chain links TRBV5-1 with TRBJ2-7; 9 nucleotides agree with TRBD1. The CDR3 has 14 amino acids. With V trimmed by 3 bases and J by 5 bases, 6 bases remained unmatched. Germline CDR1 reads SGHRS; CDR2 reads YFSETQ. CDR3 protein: CASSSGTGIHEQYV. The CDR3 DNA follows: TGCGCCAGCAGCTCCGGGACAGGGATCCACGAGCAGTACGTC.

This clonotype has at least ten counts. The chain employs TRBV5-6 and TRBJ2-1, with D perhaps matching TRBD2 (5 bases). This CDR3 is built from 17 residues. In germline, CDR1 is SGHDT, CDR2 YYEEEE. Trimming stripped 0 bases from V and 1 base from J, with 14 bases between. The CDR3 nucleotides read TGTGCCAGCAGCTTGGATTGGTCGGAGGAGTCCTACAATGAGCAGTTCTTC. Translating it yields CASSLDWSEESYNEQFF.

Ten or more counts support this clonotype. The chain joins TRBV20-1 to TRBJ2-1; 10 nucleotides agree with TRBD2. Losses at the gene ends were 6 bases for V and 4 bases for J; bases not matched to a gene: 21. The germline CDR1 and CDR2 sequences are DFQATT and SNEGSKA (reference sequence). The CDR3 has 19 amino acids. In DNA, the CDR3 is TGCAGTGCCATAATCGAGAAGCGGGGGGGCCGCCCATTATACAATGAGCAGTTCTTC. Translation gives CSAIIEKRGGRPLYNEQFF.

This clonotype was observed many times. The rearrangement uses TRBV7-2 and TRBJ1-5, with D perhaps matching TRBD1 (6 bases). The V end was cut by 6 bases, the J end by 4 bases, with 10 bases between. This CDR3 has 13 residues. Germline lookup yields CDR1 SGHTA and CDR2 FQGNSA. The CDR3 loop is CASSYQGNQPQHF. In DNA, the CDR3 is TGTGCCAGCAGTTACCAGGGGAATCAGCCCCAGCATTTT.

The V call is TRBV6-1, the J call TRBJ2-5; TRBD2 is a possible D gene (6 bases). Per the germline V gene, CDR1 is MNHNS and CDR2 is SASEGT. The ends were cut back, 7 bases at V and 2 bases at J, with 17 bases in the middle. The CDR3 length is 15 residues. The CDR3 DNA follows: TGTGCCAGCAATCGGAGGGGAATCGGGCAAGAGACCCAGTACTTC. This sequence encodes CASNRRGIGQETQYF.

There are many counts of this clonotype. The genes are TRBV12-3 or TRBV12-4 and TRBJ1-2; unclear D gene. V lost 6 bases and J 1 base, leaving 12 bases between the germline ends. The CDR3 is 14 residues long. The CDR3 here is CASRPNRVNYGYTF. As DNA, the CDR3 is TGTGCCAGCAGACCGAACCGAGTTAACTATGGCTACACCTTC.